A selection of T cell receptor beta chains follows, all from one sample in a study of CD8 T cells in ankylosing spondylitis. TCRdb reprocessed the 5' RACE reads with MiXCR, giving one entry per CDR3 protein. In the table there are approximately 350,000 distinct CDR3 sequences, approximately 22% of which are singletons. Sequencing input: blood, either unsorted or a sorted T cell fraction (not recorded which). These receptors were collected from a male donor with ankylosing spondylitis or in good health (not recorded which). CDR3s include the opening cysteine and the closing phenylalanine or tryptophan. A D gene is named only where the DNA matches it firmly. Clone size is given for some rows only: seen once, a few or many times, or a class if the clone is expanded.

j_call d_call clone_size v_call cdr3_nt cdr3_aa
TRBJ1-1 - - TRBV5-1 TGCGCCAGCAGCTTGGGGAAGGGAACTGAAGCTTTCTTT CASSLGKGTEAFF
TRBJ2-1 - - TRBV11-2 TGTGCCAGCAGTTTCGCACTGAGCTCCTACAATGAGCAGTTCTTC CASSFALSSYNEQFF
TRBJ2-5 - - TRBV28 TGTGCCAGCAGTTTTCCCCAGTACATACAAGAGACCCAGTACTTC CASSFPQYIQETQYF
TRBJ2-7 - - TRBV7-9 TGTGCCAGCAGCCTCCATCCATACGAGCAGTACTTC CASSLHPYEQYF
TRBJ2-5 - - TRBV4-1 TGCGCCAGCAGCCAAGAACCGAGACTAGGGGGTGGTGAGACCCAGTACTTC CASSQEPRLGGGETQYF
TRBJ2-1 - - TRBV12-5 TGTGCTAGTGGTTTGGGGACAGAGCAGTTCTTC CASGLGTEQFF
TRBJ2-7 - - TRBV20-1 TGCAGTGTTAGGGTCAGGGAGTCCTACGAGCAGTACTTC CSVRVRESYEQYF
TRBJ2-7 TRBD1 many TRBV4-2 TGTGCCAGCAGCTACGACAGGGGAGGCTCCTACGAGCAGTACTTC CASSYDRGGSYEQYF
TRBJ2-2 - few TRBV20-1 TGCAGTGCTCTAACGTCGGCCACGAACACCGGGGAGCTGTTTTTT CSALTSATNTGELFF
TRBJ2-5 - - TRBV21-1 TGTGCCAGCAGCACCCGGGCTCAAGAGACCCAGTACTTC CASSTRAQETQYF
TRBJ2-7 - - TRBV7-9 TGTGCCAGCAGCTTAGGACAGCCGTACTACGAGCAGTACTTC CASSLGQPYYEQYF
TRBJ2-3 - - TRBV29-1 TGCAGCGTTGTACCAAGCACAGATACGCAGTATTTT CSVVPSTDTQYF
TRBJ1-4 - few TRBV9 TGTGCCAGCAGCGGAGGGTCGGGACGGTCTGAAAAACTGTTTTTT CASSGGSGRSEKLFF
TRBJ2-3 - many TRBV12-3/TRBV12-4 TGTGCCAGCAGTTTAGTCGGGGGCTCCACAGATACGCAGTATTTT CASSLVGGSTDTQYF
TRBJ2-5 - - TRBV28 TGTGCCAGCAGTTTACCTTGGGGGGCCCCAGAGACCCAGTACTTC CASSLPWGAPETQYF
TRBJ2-5 TRBD1 once TRBV29-1 TGCAGCCTTGTTGACAGGGAAGGTTTTGAGACCCAGTACTTC CSLVDREGFETQYF